The 9 T cell receptor beta chains below all came from one sample that was sequenced in a study of graft-versus-host responses after intestinal transplantation. Sequenced by immunoSEQ multiplex PCR; TCRdb stores in-frame clones only, minus some. The data contain tens of thousands of clones, 85% to 90% of them singletons. This material consisted of PBMCs, taken 26 days after transplant. The source of these receptors is a human patient who received an intestinal transplant, so some T cells may come from the graft donor.

A note on this clone: The junction differs from germline at one of its ends, possibly a read error. The chain couples TRBV7-7 to TRBJ2-1, with a tentative D call TRBD1 (7 bases). CDR3 length: 14 amino acids. Germline V CDR1 and CDR2: SSHAT, FNYEAQ (reference sequence). Here the CDR3 reads CASSLWPGGGEQFF. As DNA, the CDR3 is TGTGCTAGCAGCTTATGGCCAGGGGGAGGTGAGCAGTTCTTC.

The chain links TRBV5-4 to TRBJ2-7; TRBD1 aligns across 10 bases. CDR1 SGHNT and CDR2 YYREEE come from the germline V gene (reference sequence). CDR3 length: 15 residues. V shed 0 bases and J 4 bases; nucleotides not matched to a gene: 4. As DNA, the CDR3 is TGTGCCAGCAGCTTGGGACAGGGGGCGGGGTACGAGCAGTACTTC. This encodes CASSLGQGAGYEQYF.

This clone was detected a few times. The rearrangement links TRBV27 to TRBJ2-2; possibly TRBD2 for D (6 bases). Germline CDR1 reads MNHEY; CDR2 reads SMNVEV (reference sequence). V shed 10 bases and J shed 0 bases, with 12 bases lying between them. This CDR3 is 14 amino acids long. Here the CDR3 reads CATERAPNTGELFF. The CDR3 bases are TGTGCCACCGAGCGGGCTCCGAACACCGGGGAGCTGTTTTTT.

V is TRBV27 and J is TRBJ2-2; 7 bases map to TRBD2. The CDR3 is 14 amino acids. Germline values: CDR1 MNHEY, CDR2 SMNVEV (reference sequence). The V and J ends lost 6 bases and 3 bases, in that order; junction bases with no gene match: 4. The CDR3 reads CASRGGPYTGELFF. DNA of the CDR3: TGTGCCAGCAGGGGAGGGCCCTACACCGGGGAGCTGTTTTTT.

V gene TRBV6-1 combines with J gene TRBJ1-2, with D possibly matching TRBD1 (5 bases). CDR3 length equals 14 residues. V was clipped by 4 bases and J by 4 bases, with 13 bases between them. Germline V gene sequence: CDR1 MNHNS, CDR2 SASEGT. This chain's CDR3 is CASSARGGTYGYTF. For the CDR3, the DNA is TGTGCCAGCAGTGCCCGGGGGGGGACCTATGGCTACACCTTC.

This clone was picked up a small number of times. The chain carries TRBV6-4 and TRBJ2-3, with TRBD2 matching over 10 bases. Germline V CDR1 and CDR2: MRHNA, SNTAGT. The CDR3 extends over 16 amino acids. Trimming removed 5 bases from V and 1 base from J; junction bases left unmatched: 6. For the CDR3, the DNA is TGTGCCAGCAGTAGGAGAAGCGGGGGGGGCACAGATACGCAGTATTTT. It translates to CASSRRSGGGTDTQYF.

J is TRBJ2-3 and V is TRBV9; 9 positions agree with TRBD2. The CDR3 runs to 15 residues. The ends lost 4 bases at V and 6 bases at J; junction bases unmatched: 9. Germline lookup yields CDR1 SGDLS and CDR2 YYNGEE. CDR3 protein: CASSFGAGGLDTQYF. CDR3 sequence (DNA): TGTGCCAGCAGCTTCGGGGCGGGGGGGCTTGATACGCAGTATTTT.

This chain joins TRBV5-6 and TRBJ2-1, with TRBD2 identical over 8 bases. The CDR3 extends over 15 amino acids. The germline CDR1 and CDR2 sequences are SGHDT and YYEEEE. With 0 bases clipped from V and 6 bases from J, the junction kept 5 bases outside the gene matches. This CDR3 is CASSLDGGAGNEQFF. The CDR3 region has the DNA TGTGCCAGCAGCTTGGACGGGGGGGCCGGCAATGAGCAGTTCTTC.

This rearrangement joins TRBV2 to TRBJ1-1; D is uncertain. V lost 8 bases, J lost 7 bases, and 8 bases lay in between. Germline values: CDR1 SNHLY, CDR2 FYNNEI. The CDR3 totals 10 residues. This CDR3 is CASFAGEAFF. CDR3 sequence (DNA): TGTGCCAGCTTTGCAGGTGAAGCTTTCTTT.